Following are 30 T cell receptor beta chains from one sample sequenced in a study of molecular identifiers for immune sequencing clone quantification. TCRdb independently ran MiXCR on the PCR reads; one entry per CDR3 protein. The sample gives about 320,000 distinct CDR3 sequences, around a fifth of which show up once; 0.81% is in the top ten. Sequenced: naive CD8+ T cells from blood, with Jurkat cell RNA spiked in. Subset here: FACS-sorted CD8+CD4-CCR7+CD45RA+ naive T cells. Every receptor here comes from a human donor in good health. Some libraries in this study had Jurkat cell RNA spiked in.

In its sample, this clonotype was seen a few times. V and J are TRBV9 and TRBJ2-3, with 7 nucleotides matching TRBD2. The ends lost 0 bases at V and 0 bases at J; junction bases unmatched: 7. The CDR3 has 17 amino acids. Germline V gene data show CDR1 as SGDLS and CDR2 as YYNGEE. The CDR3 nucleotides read TGTGCCAGCAGCGTAGGATTAGCGGGCCCTAGCACAGATACGCAGTATTTT. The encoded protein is CASSVGLAGPSTDTQYF.

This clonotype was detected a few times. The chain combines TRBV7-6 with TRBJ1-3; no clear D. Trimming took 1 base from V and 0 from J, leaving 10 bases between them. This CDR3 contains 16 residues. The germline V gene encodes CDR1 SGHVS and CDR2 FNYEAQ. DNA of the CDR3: TGTGCCAGCAGCTTAGGAGCAGGTTCCTCTGGAAACACCATATATTTT. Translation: CASSLGAGSSGNTIYF.

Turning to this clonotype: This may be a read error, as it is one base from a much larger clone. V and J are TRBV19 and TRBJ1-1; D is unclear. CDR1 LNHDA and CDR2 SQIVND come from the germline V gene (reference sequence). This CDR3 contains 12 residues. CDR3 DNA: TGTACCAGTAGTGTGCTTGGCACTGAAGCTTTCTTT. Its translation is CTSSVLGTEAFF.

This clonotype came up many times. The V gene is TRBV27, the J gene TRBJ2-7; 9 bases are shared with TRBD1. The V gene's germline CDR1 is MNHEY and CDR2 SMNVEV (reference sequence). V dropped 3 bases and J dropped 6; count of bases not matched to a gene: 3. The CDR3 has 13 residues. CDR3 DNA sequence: TGTGCCAGCAGTTTCGACAGGGGGGGCGAGCAGTACTTC. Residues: CASSFDRGGEQYF.

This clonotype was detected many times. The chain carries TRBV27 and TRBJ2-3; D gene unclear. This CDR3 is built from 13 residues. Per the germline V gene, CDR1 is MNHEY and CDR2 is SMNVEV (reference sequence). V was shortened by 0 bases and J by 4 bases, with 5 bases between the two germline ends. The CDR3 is CASSLSSADTQYF. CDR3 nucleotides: TGTGCCAGCAGTTTATCGTCGGCAGATACGCAGTATTTT.

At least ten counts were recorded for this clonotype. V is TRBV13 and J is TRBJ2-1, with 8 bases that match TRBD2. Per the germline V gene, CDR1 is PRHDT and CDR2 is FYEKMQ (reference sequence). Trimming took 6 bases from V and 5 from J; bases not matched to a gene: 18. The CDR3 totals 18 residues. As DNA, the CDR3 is TGTGCCAGCAGATCAGGACTAGCCGGGGGGGGTCCAAACAATGAGCAGTTCTTC. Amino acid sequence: CASRSGLAGGGPNNEQFF.

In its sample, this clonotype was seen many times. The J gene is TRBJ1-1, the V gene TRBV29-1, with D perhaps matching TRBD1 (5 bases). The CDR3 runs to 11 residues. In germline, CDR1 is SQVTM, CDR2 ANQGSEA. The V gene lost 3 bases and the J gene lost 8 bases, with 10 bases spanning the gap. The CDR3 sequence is CSVELGGEAFF. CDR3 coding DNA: TGCAGCGTTGAGTTGGGGGGGGAAGCTTTCTTT.

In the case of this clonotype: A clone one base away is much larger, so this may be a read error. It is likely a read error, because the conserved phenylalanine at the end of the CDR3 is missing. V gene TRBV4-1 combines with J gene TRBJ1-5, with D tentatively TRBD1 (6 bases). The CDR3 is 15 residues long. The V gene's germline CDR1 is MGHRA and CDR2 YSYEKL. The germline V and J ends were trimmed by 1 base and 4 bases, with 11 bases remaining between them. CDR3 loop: CASSQVGGGNQPQHL. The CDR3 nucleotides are TGCGCCAGCAGCCAAGTTGGAGGGGGGAATCAGCCCCAGCATCTT.

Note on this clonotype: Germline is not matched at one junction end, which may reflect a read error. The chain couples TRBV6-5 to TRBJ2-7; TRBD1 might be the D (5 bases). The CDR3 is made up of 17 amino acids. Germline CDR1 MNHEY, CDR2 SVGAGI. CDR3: CASSLTDISHQPYEQHF. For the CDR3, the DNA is TGTGCCAGCAGTTTGACAGATATCTCCCACCAACCCTACGAGCAGCACTTC.

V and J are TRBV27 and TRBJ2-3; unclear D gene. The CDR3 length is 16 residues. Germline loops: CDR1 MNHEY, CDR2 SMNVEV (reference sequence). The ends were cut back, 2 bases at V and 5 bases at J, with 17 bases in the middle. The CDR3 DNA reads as TGTGCCAGCAGTTTAGGGGTTGCCCCGACCCGAGATACGCAGTATTTT. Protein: CASSLGVAPTRDTQYF.

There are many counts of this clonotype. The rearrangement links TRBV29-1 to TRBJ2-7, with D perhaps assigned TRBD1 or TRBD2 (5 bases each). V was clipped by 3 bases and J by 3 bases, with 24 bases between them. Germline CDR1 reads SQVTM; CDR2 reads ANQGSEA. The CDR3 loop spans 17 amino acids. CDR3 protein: CSVDNTWGGSDGYEQYF. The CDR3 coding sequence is TGCAGCGTTGACAACACCTGGGGCGGGTCCGACGGCTACGAGCAGTACTTC.

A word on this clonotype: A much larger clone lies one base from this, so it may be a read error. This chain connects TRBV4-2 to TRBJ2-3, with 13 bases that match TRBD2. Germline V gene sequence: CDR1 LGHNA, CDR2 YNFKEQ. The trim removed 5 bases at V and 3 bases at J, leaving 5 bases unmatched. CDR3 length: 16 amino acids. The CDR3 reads CASSGTSGIPTDTQYF. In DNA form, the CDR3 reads TGTGCCAGCAGCGGGACTAGCGGGATACCTACAGATACGCAGTATTTT.

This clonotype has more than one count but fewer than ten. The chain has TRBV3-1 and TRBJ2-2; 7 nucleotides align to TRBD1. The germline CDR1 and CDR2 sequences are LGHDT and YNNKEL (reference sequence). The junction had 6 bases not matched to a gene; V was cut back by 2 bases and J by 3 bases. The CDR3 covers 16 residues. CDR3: CASSQSWDRYTGELFF. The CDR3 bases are TGTGCCAGCAGCCAATCCTGGGACAGATACACCGGGGAGCTGTTTTTT.

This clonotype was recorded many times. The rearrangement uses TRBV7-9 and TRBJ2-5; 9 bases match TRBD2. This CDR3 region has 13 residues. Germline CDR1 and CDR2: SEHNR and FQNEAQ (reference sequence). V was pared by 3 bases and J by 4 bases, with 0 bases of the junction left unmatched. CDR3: CASSLTSGETQYF. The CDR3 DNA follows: TGTGCCAGCAGCTTGACTAGCGGAGAGACCCAGTACTTC.

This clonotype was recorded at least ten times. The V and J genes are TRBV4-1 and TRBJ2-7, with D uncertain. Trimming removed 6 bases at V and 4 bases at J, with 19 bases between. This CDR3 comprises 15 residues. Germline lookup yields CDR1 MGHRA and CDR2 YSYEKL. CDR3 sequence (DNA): TGCGCCAGCAGTCCAATTCTAGGGCTAACTTACGAGCAGTACTTC. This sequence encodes CASSPILGLTYEQYF.

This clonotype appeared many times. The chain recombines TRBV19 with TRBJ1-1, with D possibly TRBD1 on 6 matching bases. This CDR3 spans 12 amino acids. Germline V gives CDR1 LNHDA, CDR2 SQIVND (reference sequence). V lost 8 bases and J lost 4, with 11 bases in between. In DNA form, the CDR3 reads TGTGCCAGTTACACAGGGTCCACTGAAGCTTTCTTT. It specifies CASYTGSTEAFF.

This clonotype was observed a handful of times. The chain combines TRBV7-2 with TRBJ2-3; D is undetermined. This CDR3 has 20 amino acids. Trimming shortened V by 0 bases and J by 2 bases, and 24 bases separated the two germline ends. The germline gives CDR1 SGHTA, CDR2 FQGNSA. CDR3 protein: CASSLALGRRTLEDTDTQYF. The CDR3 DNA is TGTGCCAGCAGCTTAGCGCTGGGAAGGAGAACACTCGAGGACACAGATACGCAGTATTTT. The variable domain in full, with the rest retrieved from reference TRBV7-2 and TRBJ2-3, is GAGVSQSPSNKVTEKGKDVELRCDPISGHTALYWYRQSLGQGLEFLIYFQGNSAPDKSGLPSDRFSAERTGGSVSTLTIQRTQQEDSAVYLCASSLALGRRTLEDTDTQYFGPGTRLTVL.

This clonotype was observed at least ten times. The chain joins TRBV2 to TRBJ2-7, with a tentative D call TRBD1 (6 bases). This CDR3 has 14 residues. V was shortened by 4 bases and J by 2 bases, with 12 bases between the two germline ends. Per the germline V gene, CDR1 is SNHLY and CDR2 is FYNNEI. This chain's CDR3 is CASSGGDTTYEQYF. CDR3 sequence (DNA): TGTGCCAGCAGTGGAGGGGACACCACCTACGAGCAGTACTTC.

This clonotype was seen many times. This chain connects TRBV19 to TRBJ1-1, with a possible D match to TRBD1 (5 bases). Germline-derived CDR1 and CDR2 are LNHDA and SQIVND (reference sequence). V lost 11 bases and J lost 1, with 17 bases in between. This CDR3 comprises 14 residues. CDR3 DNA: TGTGCCGCGTCCCCGGGGGGACGGAACACTGAAGCTTTCTTT. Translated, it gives CAASPGGRNTEAFF. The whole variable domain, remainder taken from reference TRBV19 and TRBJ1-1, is DGGITQSPKYLFRKEGQNVTLSCEQNLNHDAMYWYRQDPGQGLRLIYYSQIVNDFQKGDIAEGYSVSREKKESFPLTVTSAQKNPTAFYLCAASPGGRNTEAFFGQGTRLTVV.

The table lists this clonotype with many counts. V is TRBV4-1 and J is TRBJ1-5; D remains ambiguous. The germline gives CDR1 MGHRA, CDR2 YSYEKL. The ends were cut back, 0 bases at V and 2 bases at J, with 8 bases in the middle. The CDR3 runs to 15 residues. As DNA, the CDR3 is TGCGCCAGCAGCCAAGATTCCGTCGGCAATCAGCCCCAGCATTTT. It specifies CASSQDSVGNQPQHF.

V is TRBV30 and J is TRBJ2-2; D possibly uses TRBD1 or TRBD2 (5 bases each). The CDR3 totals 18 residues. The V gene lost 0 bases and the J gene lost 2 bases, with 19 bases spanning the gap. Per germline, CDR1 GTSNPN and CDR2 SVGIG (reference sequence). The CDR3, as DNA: TGTGCCTGGAGTGTACAGTTTTGGCAGGGAGACAACACCGGGGAGCTGTTTTTT. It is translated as CAWSVQFWQGDNTGELFF.

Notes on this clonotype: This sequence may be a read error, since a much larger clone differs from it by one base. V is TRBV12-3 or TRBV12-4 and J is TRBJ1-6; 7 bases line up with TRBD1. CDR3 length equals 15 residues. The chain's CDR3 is CASSTGADYNSPIHF. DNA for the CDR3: TGTGCCAGCAGCACAGGGGCGGACTATAATTCACCCATCCACTTT.

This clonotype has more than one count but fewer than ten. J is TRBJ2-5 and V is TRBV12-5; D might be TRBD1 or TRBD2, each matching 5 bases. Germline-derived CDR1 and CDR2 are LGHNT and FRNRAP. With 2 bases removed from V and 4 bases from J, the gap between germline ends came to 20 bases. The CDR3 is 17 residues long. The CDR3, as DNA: TGTGCTAGTGGTTTGTCAACCCGCCCTCGGGACCCAGAGACCCAGTACTTC. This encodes CASGLSTRPRDPETQYF.

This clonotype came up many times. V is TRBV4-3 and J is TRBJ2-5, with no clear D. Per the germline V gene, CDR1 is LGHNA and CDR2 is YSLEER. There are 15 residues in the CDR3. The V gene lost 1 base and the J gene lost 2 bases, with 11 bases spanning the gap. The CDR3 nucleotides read TGCGCCAGCAGCCAAGTAGGATCGGCTCAAGAGACCCAGTACTTC. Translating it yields CASSQVGSAQETQYF.

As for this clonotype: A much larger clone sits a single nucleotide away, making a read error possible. CDR3 sequence (DNA): TGTGCCAGTAGTATAGGGGGACAGGGGCATCAGCCCCAGCATTTT. Translating it yields CASSIGGQGHQPQHF. The V call is TRBV19, the J call TRBJ1-5; 10 nucleotides align to TRBD1. V was clipped by 1 base and J by 5 bases; unmatched bases: 2. CDR1 LNHDA and CDR2 SQIVND come from the germline V gene (reference sequence). This CDR3 has 15 amino acids.

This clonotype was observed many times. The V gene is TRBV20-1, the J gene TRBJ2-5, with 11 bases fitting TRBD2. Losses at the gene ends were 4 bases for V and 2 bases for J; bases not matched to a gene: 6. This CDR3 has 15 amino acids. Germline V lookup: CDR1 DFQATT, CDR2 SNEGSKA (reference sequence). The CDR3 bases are TGCAGTGCTACCTATCCTAGCGGGGGGCAAGAGACCCAGTACTTC. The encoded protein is CSATYPSGGQETQYF.

CDR3 sequence (DNA): TGTGCCAGCAGCCCCACGGGAGAGACCCAGTACTTC. Amino acids: CASSPTGETQYF. The V gene is TRBV12-3 or TRBV12-4, the J gene TRBJ2-5; D is undetermined. This CDR3 contains 12 residues. Deletions cut 6 bases from V and 4 bases from J, with 9 bases between.

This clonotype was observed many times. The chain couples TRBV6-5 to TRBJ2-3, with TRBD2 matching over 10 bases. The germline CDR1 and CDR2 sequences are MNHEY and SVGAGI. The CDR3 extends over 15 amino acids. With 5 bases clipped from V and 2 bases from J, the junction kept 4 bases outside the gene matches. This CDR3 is CASSQRGGPTDTQYF. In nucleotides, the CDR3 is TGTGCCAGCAGTCAGCGGGGGGGCCCCACAGATACGCAGTATTTT.

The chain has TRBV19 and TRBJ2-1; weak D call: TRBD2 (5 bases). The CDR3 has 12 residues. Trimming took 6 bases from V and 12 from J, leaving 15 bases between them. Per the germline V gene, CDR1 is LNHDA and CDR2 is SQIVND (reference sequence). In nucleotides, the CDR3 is TGTGCCAGTAGCCAATTGGGGAGTGGGCAGTTCTTC. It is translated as CASSQLGSGQFF.

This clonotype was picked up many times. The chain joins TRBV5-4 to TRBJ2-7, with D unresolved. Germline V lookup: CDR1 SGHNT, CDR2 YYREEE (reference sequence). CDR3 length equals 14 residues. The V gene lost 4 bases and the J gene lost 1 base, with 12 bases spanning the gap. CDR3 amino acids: CASSPEPASYEQYF. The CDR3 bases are TGTGCCAGCAGCCCAGAGCCAGCTTCCTACGAGCAGTACTTC.